The entry below gives a single T cell receptor beta chain sequence along with its context. Its cognate antigen is unknown. This sample stems from a study of siplizumab effects on memory and regulatory T cells. Assays captured 90,000 or so TCR templates per sample. Some clones are missing from TCRdb's copy, which holds only in-frame ones; the method was immunoSEQ multiplex PCR. The profile covers about 87,000 clones, with 94% appearing a single time and less than 0.4% taken by the ten largest. Notes on the study in general: Memory cells seemed less diverse than naive T cells, which seemed major alloresponse contributors. Controls showed an average of roughly 30% Treg-derived mappable alloreactive CD4+ clones, while siplizumab showed about 71%.

The sample was non-Treg CD4+ T cells sorted from blood. The sequence was collected from a human donor in good health.

This CDR3 is CASSAQGHRADTQYF. The CDR3 DNA follows: TGCGCCAGCAGCGCCCAGGGTCACCGGGCAGATACGCAGTATTTT. This sequence joins TRBV5-1 and TRBJ2-3, with D perhaps TRBD1 (5 bases). The V and J ends lost 4 bases and 4 bases respectively, with 16 bases between them. CDR1 and CDR2 from the germline V gene are SGHRS and YFSETQ. The CDR3 contains 15 residues.